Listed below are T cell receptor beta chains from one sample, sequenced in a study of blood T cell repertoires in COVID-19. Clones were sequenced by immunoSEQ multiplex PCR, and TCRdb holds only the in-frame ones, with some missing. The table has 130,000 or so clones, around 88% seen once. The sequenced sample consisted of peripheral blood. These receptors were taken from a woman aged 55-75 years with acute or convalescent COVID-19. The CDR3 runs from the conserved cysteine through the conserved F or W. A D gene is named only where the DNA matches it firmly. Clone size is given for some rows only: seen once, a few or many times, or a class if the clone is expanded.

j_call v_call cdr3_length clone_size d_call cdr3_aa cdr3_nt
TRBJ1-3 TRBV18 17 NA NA CASSPPGEGNRGNTIYF TGTGCCAGCTCACCACCCGGGGAGGGCAACCGTGGAAACACCATATATTTT
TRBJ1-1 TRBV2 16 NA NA CASSEYGGLVDTEAFF TGTGCCAGCAGTGAATACGGCGGCCTGGTGGACACTGAAGCTTTCTTT
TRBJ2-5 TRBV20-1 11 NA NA CSAQYQETQYF TGCAGTGCCCAGTACCAAGAGACCCAGTACTTC
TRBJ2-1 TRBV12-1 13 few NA CASSFAGEGEQFF TGTGCCAGCAGCTTTGCTGGGGAGGGTGAGCAGTTCTTC
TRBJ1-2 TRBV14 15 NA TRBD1 CASSLTFGTAYGYTF TGTGCCAGCAGCCTTACCTTCGGGACAGCCTATGGCTACACCTTC
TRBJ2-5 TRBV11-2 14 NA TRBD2 CASRGASGGETQYF TGTGCCAGCCGAGGGGCTAGCGGGGGGGAGACCCAGTACTTC
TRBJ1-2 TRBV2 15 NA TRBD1 CASRPDRAVNYGYTF TGTGCCAGCAGACCTGACAGGGCCGTTAACTATGGCTACACCTTC
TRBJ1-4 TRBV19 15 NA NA CASTSSGIIEEKLFF TGTGCCAGTACCTCCTCCGGTATTATCGAGGAAAAACTGTTTTTT
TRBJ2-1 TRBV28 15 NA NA CASSPLEVGNNEQFF TGTGCCAGCAGTCCCCTGGAGGTAGGCAACAATGAGCAGTTCTTC
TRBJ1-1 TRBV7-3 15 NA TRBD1 CASRPTGTGNTEAFF TGTGCCAGCAGACCGACCGGGACAGGGAACACTGAAGCTTTCTTT
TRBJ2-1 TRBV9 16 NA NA CASSFVGQIGGDEQFF TGTGCCAGCAGCTTTGTAGGGCAAATTGGAGGAGATGAGCAGTTCTTC
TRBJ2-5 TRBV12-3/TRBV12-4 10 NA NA CASGRETQYF TGTGCCAGCGGCAGAGAGACCCAGTACTTC
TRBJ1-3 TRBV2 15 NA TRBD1 CASSEPGQGAHTIYF TGTGCCAGCAGTGAACCGGGACAGGGGGCGCACACCATATATTTT
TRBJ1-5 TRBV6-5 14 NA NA CASSYFGPLQPQHF TGTGCCAGCAGTTACTTCGGTCCCCTACAGCCCCAGCATTTT
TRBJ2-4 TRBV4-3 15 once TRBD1 CASTRDRAAKNIQYF TGCGCCAGCACCAGAGACAGGGCTGCAAAAAACATTCAGTACTTC
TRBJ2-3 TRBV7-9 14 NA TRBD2 CASSLTSQPDTQYF TGTGCCAGCAGCTTGACTAGCCAGCCAGATACGCAGTATTTT
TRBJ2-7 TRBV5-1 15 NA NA CASSLGTATSYEQYF TGCGCCAGCAGCTTGGGTACAGCCACCTCCTACGAGCAGTACTTC
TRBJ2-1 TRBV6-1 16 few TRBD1 CASRENGDRVTGEQFF TGTGCCAGCAGAGAAAATGGGGACAGGGTGACGGGGGAGCAGTTCTTC
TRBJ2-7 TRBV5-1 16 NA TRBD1 CASSLGWTGGVYEQYF TGCGCCAGCAGCTTGGGTTGGACAGGGGGTGTCTACGAGCAGTACTTC
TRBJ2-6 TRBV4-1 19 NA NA CASSLRMPQGTSGANVLTF TGCGCCAGCAGCCTCAGGATGCCACAGGGTACGTCTGGGGCCAACGTCCTGACTTTC
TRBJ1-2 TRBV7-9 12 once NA CASSLQNYGYTF TGTGCCAGCAGCTTACAGAACTATGGCTACACCTTC
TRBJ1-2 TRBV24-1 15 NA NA CATSDGRVGDYGYTF TGTGCCACCAGTGATGGGCGCGTGGGAGACTATGGCTACACCTTC
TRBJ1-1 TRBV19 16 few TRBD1 CASRPASGQGRAEAFF TGTGCCAGTAGGCCCGCCTCCGGACAGGGTAGGGCTGAAGCTTTCTTT
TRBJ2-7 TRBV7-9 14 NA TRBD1 CASSRMQGVHEQYF TGTGCCAGCAGCCGGATGCAGGGGGTCCACGAGCAGTACTTC
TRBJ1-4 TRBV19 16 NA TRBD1 CASSTGTDRVVEKLFF TGTGCCAGTAGTACCGGGACGGACAGGGTGGTTGAAAAACTGTTTTTT
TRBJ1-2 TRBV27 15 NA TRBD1 CASSSPYRGNYGYTF TGTGCCAGCAGTTCGCCCTACAGGGGGAACTATGGCTACACCTTC
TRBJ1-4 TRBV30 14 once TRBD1 CAWSGDSSNEKLFF TGTGCCTGGAGTGGGGACAGCAGCAATGAAAAACTGTTTTTT
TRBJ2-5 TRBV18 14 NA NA CASSPRTSQETQYF TGTGCCAGCTCGCCTCGGACAAGCCAAGAGACCCAGTACTTC